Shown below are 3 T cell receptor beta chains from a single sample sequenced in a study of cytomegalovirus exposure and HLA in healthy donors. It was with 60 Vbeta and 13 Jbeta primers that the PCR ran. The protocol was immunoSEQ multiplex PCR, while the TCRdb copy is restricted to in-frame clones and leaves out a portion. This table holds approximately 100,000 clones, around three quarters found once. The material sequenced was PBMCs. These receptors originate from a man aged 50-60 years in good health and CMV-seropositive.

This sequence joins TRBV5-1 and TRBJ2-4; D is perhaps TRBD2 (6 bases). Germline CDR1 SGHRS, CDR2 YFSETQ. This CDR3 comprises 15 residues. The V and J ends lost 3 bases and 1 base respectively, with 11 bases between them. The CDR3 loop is CASSYSAGAKNIQYF. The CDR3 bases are TGCGCCAGCAGCTACTCGGCGGGGGCCAAAAACATTCAGTACTTC.

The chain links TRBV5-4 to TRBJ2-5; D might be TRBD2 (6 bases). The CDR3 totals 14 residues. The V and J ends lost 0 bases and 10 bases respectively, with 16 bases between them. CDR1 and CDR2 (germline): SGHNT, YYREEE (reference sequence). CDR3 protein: CASSLAGGRGFQYF. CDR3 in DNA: TGTGCCAGCAGCTTGGCCGGGGGTCGGGGATTCCAGTACTTC.

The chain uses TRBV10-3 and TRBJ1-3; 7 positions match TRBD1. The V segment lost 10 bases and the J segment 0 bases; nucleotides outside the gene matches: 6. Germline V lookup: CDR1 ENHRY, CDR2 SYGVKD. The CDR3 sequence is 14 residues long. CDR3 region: CATEGTASGNTIYF. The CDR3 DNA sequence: TGTGCCACCGAAGGGACAGCCTCTGGAAACACCATATATTTT.